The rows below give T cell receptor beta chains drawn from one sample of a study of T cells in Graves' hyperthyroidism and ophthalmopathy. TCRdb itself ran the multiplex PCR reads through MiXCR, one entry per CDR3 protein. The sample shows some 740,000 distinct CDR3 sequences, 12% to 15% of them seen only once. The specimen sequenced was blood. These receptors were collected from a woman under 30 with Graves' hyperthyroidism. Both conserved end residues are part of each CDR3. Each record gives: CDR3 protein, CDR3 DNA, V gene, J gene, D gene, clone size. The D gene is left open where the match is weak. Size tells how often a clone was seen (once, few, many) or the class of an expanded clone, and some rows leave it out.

CDR3: CASSQPGASSYNEQFF
DNA: TGTGCCAGCAGCCAACCCGGGGCGAGCTCCTACAATGAGCAGTTCTTC
V: TRBV28
J: TRBJ2-1
D: .
size: .

CDR3: CSAPRGLAGVWTHQDTQYF
DNA: TGCAGTGCTCCGCGTGGACTAGCGGGAGTATGGACACATCAGGATACGCAGTATTTT
V: TRBV20-1
J: TRBJ2-3
D: TRBD2
size: many

CDR3: CSAGSGGETQYF
DNA: TGCAGTGCTGGTAGCGGGGGGGAGACCCAGTACTTC
V: TRBV20-1
J: TRBJ2-5
D: TRBD2
size: many

CDR3: CASSGKTSGDNEQFF
DNA: TGTGCCAGCAGCGGGAAGACTAGCGGAGACAATGAGCAGTTCTTC
V: TRBV13
J: TRBJ2-1
D: TRBD2
size: .

CDR3: CASNLSYPETQYF
DNA: TGTGCCAGCAACTTATCGTACCCAGAGACCCAGTACTTC
V: TRBV7-2
J: TRBJ2-5
D: .
size: .

CDR3: CSVKLGLAGANEQFF
DNA: TGCAGTGTGAAATTGGGACTAGCTGGAGCCAATGAGCAGTTCTTC
V: TRBV20-1
J: TRBJ2-1
D: TRBD2
size: .

CDR3: CASSSADRATRDGYTF
DNA: TGTGCCAGCAGCTCGGCGGACAGGGCCACTAGGGATGGCTACACCTTC
V: TRBV5-6
J: TRBJ1-2
D: TRBD1
size: .

CDR3: CASSQDREYYEQYF
DNA: TGCGCCAGCAGCCAAGATAGGGAATACTACGAGCAGTACTTC
V: TRBV4-3
J: TRBJ2-7
D: .
size: once

CDR3: CASSLGGGRTDTQYF
DNA: TGTGCCAGCAGCTTAGGCGGGGGTCGCACAGATACGCAGTATTTT
V: TRBV7-8
J: TRBJ2-3
D: TRBD2
size: many

CDR3: CASSLEVAGVAETQYF
DNA: TGTGCCAGCAGCTTAGAGGTAGCGGGAGTGGCGGAGACCCAGTACTTC
V: TRBV7-9
J: TRBJ2-5
D: TRBD2
size: many

CDR3: CASSIDRGVNTGELFF
DNA: TGTGCCAGCAGTATCGACAGGGGGGTAAACACCGGGGAGCTGTTTTTT
V: TRBV12-3/TRBV12-4
J: TRBJ2-2
D: TRBD1
size: .

CDR3: CASKMAGGAGELFF
DNA: TGTGCCAGCAAGATGGCGGGAGGTGCCGGGGAGCTGTTTTTT
V: TRBV12-3/TRBV12-4
J: TRBJ2-2
D: TRBD2
size: many

CDR3: CAGKQSLTVGQYF
DNA: TGTGCCGGCAAACAGAGCCTAACTGTGGGGCAGTACTTC
V: TRBV30
J: TRBJ2-7
D: .
size: many

CDR3: CASSSGTTGRAFF
DNA: TGCGCCAGCAGCTCGGGGACGACGGGCCGAGCTTTCTTT
V: TRBV5-1
J: TRBJ1-1
D: .
size: many

CDR3: CASSLRAGKQYF
DNA: TGTGCCAGCAGTTTACGGGCAGGGAAGCAGTACTTC
V: TRBV28
J: TRBJ2-7
D: .
size: .

CDR3: CASNPGQGPQETQYF
DNA: TGTGCCAGCAACCCCGGACAGGGGCCCCAAGAGACCCAGTACTTC
V: TRBV25-1
J: TRBJ2-5
D: TRBD1
size: .

CDR3: CASSPPGGEIYGYTF
DNA: TGTGCCAGCAGCCCGCCCGGGGGAGAGATCTATGGCTACACCTTC
V: TRBV7-2
J: TRBJ1-2
D: .
size: .

CDR3: CASSLAGGGLYEQFF
DNA: TGTGCCAGCAGCTTAGCGGGAGGTGGGCTTTATGAGCAGTTCTTC
V: TRBV7-9
J: TRBJ2-1
D: .
size: many

CDR3: CASTVGVQPQHF
DNA: TGTGCCAGCACGGTGGGAGTACAGCCCCAGCATTTT
V: TRBV6-1
J: TRBJ1-5
D: .
size: few

CDR3: CASSLNGRGYEQYF
DNA: TGTGCCAGCAGCTTAAATGGGAGGGGGTACGAGCAGTACTTC
V: TRBV7-2
J: TRBJ2-7
D: .
size: few

CDR3: CASNHPSSYNEQFF
DNA: TGCGCCAGCAACCATCCCTCCTCCTACAATGAGCAGTTCTTC
V: TRBV4-1
J: TRBJ2-1
D: .
size: .

CDR3: CASKRFKGQKSSGNTIYF
DNA: TGTGCCAGCAAACGATTTAAGGGACAGAAGAGCTCTGGAAACACCATATATTTT
V: TRBV6-1
J: TRBJ1-3
D: TRBD1
size: few

CDR3: CASSVTGPITEAFF
DNA: TGTGCCAGCAGTGTGACAGGACCGATCACTGAAGCTTTCTTT
V: TRBV12-3/TRBV12-4
J: TRBJ1-1
D: .
size: .

CDR3: CASSPGSWGTDPYEQYF
DNA: TGTGCCAGCAGCCCCGGTAGTTGGGGGACAGACCCCTACGAGCAGTACTTC
V: TRBV28
J: TRBJ2-7
D: TRBD1
size: .

CDR3: CASSYGVGPYNEQFF
DNA: TGTGCCAGCAGTTACGGTGTAGGGCCGTACAATGAGCAGTTCTTC
V: TRBV6-5
J: TRBJ2-1
D: .
size: many

CDR3: CASSSSPWGTGELFF
DNA: TGTGCCAGCAGCTCCTCCCCATGGGGAACCGGGGAGCTGTTTTTT
V: TRBV7-2
J: TRBJ2-2
D: .
size: .

CDR3: CASRGSAFSYEQYF
DNA: TGTGCCAGCAGGGGTTCCGCCTTCTCCTACGAGCAGTACTTC
V: TRBV28
J: TRBJ2-7
D: .
size: many

CDR3: CASSSLGRGTYEQYF
DNA: TGTGCCAGCAGCTCTCTCGGGAGGGGAACCTACGAGCAGTACTTC
V: TRBV7-2
J: TRBJ2-7
D: TRBD2
size: many

CDR3: CAWLGGTIGGEQYF
DNA: TGTGCCTGGCTGGGGGGGACTATTGGCGGCGAGCAGTACTTC
V: TRBV30
J: TRBJ2-7
D: TRBD2
size: .

CDR3: CAWRNAFSYEQYF
DNA: TGTGCCTGGAGAAACGCCTTCTCCTACGAGCAGTACTTC
V: TRBV30
J: TRBJ2-7
D: .
size: few

CDR3: CASSQALAGGWDTDTQYF
DNA: TGCGCCAGCAGCCAAGCCCTAGCGGGAGGTTGGGACACAGATACGCAGTATTTT
V: TRBV4-1
J: TRBJ2-3
D: TRBD2
size: few

CDR3: CASSLDAFIFSTDTQYF
DNA: TGTGCCAGCAGCTTAGACGCCTTTATCTTTAGCACAGATACGCAGTATTTT
V: TRBV11-2
J: TRBJ2-3
D: .
size: .

CDR3: CASLRLGVGSVESTEAFF
DNA: TGTGCCAGTCTTCGCCTCGGGGTGGGATCAGTGGAGAGCACTGAAGCTTTCTTT
V: TRBV19
J: TRBJ1-1
D: .
size: .

CDR3: CATSRVPGQENTEAFF
DNA: TGTGCCACCAGCAGAGTTCCGGGACAAGAGAACACTGAAGCTTTCTTT
V: TRBV15
J: TRBJ1-1
D: .
size: many

CDR3: CASSLDRGDGYTF
DNA: TGTGCCAGCAGCTTAGACAGGGGAGATGGCTACACCTTC
V: TRBV11-1
J: TRBJ1-2
D: TRBD1
size: many

CDR3: CASSQQYGETQYF
DNA: TGTGCCAGCTCACAGCAGTATGGAGAGACCCAGTACTTC
V: TRBV18
J: TRBJ2-5
D: .
size: many

CDR3: CASRKQRGPYEQYF
DNA: TGTGCCAGCAGGAAACAGCGGGGACCCTACGAGCAGTACTTC
V: TRBV12-3/TRBV12-4
J: TRBJ2-7
D: TRBD2
size: once

CDR3: CASSYVDYEQYF
DNA: TGTGCCAGCAGTTACGTTGACTACGAGCAGTACTTC
V: TRBV6-6
J: TRBJ2-7
D: .
size: many

CDR3: CASSRQDRVKSRLFF
DNA: TGTGCCAGCAGCCGGCAGGACAGGGTGAAGTCAAGACTGTTTTTT
V: TRBV7-6
J: TRBJ1-4
D: TRBD1
size: .

CDR3: CASSLEGDGELFF
DNA: TGTGCCAGCAGCTTAGAGGGGGACGGGGAGCTGTTTTTT
V: TRBV2
J: TRBJ2-2
D: .
size: .

CDR3: CASSPPVLDEQYF
DNA: TGTGCCAGCTCACCACCCGTTTTGGACGAGCAGTACTTC
V: TRBV18
J: TRBJ2-7
D: .
size: many

CDR3: CAILAGAEGNQPQHF
DNA: TGTGCCATATTGGCGGGTGCGGAGGGCAATCAGCCCCAGCATTTT
V: TRBV28
J: TRBJ1-5
D: .
size: many

CDR3: CSARENRGVKGGYTF
DNA: TGCAGTGCTAGAGAAAACAGGGGAGTAAAAGGCGGCTACACCTTC
V: TRBV20-1
J: TRBJ1-2
D: TRBD1
size: many

CDR3: CATSTTGVEQFF
DNA: TGTGCCACCAGTACAACAGGGGTTGAGCAGTTCTTC
V: TRBV24-1
J: TRBJ2-1
D: TRBD1
size: few

CDR3: CASTQDPTHNEQFF
DNA: TGTGCCAGCACCCAAGACCCCACGCACAATGAGCAGTTCTTC
V: TRBV7-2
J: TRBJ2-1
D: .
size: many

CDR3: CASSFKGGNPGELFF
DNA: TGTGCCAGCAGCTTCAAGGGGGGAAACCCCGGGGAGCTGTTTTTT
V: TRBV11-2
J: TRBJ2-2
D: .
size: .

CDR3: CASSYPLAGWNTGELFF
DNA: TGTGCCAGCAGTTACCCCCTAGCGGGATGGAACACCGGGGAGCTGTTTTTT
V: TRBV6-2/TRBV6-3
J: TRBJ2-2
D: TRBD2
size: many